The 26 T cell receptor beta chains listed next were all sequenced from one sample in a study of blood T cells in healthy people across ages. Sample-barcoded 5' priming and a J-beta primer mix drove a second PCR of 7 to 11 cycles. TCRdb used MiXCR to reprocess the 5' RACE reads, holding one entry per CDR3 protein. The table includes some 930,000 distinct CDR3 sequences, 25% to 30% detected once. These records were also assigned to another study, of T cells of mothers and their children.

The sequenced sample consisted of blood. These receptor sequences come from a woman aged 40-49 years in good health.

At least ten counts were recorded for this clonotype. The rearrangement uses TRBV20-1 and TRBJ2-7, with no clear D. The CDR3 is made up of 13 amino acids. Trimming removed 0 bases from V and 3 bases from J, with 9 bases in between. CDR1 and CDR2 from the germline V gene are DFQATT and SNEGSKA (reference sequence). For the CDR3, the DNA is TGCAGTGCTAGAGATCCCGTTTTCTACGAGCAGTACTTC. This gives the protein CSARDPVFYEQYF.

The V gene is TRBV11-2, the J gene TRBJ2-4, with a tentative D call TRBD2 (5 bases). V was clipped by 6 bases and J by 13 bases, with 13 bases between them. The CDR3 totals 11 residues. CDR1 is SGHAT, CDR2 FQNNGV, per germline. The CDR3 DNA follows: TGTGCCAGCAGATGGACTGCTGGGCAGTACTTC. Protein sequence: CASRWTAGQYF. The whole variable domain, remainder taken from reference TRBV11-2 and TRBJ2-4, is EAGVAQSPRYKIIEKRQSVAFWCNPISGHATLYWYQQILGQGPKLLIQFQNNGVVDDSQLPKDRFSAERLKGVDSTLKIQPAKLEDSAVYLCASRWTAGQYFGAGTRLSVL.

The CDR3 nucleotides are TGCAGCGCCTCGCCCGGGACAGAGAGTGAAAAACTGTTTTTT. Translating it yields CSASPGTESEKLFF. The chain is built from TRBV29-1 and TRBJ1-4, with 7 bases fitting TRBD1. The V gene's germline CDR1 is SQVTM and CDR2 ANQGSEA. V gave up 7 bases and J gave up 7 bases; unmatched junction bases: 12. The CDR3 consists of 14 residues.

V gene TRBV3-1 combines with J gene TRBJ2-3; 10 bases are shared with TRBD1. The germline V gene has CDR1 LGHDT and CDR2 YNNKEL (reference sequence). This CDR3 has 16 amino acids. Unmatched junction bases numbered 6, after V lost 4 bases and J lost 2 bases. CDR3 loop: CASSLRDRGFTDTQYF. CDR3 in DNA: TGTGCCAGCAGCCTGAGGGACAGGGGCTTCACAGATACGCAGTATTTT.

The CDR3 spells CASVRETEAFF. DNA of the CDR3: TGTGCCAGCGTAAGAGAGACTGAAGCTTTCTTT. The gene calls are TRBV12-3 or TRBV12-4 and TRBJ1-1; D is undetermined. The CDR3 is made up of 11 amino acids. The V end was cut by 8 bases, the J end by 5 bases, with 9 bases between.

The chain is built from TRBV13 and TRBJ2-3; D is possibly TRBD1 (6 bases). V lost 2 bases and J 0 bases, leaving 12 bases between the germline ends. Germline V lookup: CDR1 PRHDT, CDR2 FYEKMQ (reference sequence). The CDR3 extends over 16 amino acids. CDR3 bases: TGTGCCAGCAGCTTAAGAGGGACATCTAGCACAGATACGCAGTATTTT. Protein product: CASSLRGTSSTDTQYF.

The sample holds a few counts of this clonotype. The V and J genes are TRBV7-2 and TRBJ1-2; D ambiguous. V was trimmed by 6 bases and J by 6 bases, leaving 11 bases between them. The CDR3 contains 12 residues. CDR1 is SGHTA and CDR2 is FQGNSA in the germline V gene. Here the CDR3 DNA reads TGTGCCAGCAGGTCCCCCCGGGATGGCTACACCTTC. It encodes CASRSPRDGYTF.

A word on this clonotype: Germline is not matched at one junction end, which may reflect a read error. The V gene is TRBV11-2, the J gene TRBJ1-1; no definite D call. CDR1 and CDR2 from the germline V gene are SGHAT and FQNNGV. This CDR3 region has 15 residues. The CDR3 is CAGSLALLSPTEAFF. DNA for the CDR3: TGTGCCGGCAGCTTAGCTCTTCTCTCCCCTACTGAAGCTTTCTTT.

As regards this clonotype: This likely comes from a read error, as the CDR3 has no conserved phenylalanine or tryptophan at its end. CDR3: CASSVTGGGQPQHC. The CDR3 DNA reads TGTGCCAGCAGCGTTACGGGTGGAGGTCAACCCCAGCATTGT. This sequence joins TRBV7-2 and TRBJ1-5; D is ambiguous. The CDR3 extends over 14 amino acids. CDR1 is SGHTA and CDR2 is FQGNSA in the germline V gene. Trimming took off 5 bases at V and 10 bases at J, with 18 bases between the two ends.

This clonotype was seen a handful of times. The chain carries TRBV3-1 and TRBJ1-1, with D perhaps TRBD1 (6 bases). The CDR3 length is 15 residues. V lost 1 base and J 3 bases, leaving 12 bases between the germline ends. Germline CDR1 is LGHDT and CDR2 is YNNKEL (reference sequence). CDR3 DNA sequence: TGTGCCAGCAGCCAAGCGTCTACAGGGTACACTGAAGCTTTCTTT. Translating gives CASSQASTGYTEAFF.

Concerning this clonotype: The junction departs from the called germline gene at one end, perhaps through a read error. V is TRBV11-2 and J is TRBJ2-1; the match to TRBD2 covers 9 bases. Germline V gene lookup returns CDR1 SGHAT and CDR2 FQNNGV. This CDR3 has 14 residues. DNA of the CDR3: TGTGCCGGCAGCTTATGGCGGGGGGGCAATGAGCAGTTCTTC. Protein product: CAGSLWRGGNEQFF.

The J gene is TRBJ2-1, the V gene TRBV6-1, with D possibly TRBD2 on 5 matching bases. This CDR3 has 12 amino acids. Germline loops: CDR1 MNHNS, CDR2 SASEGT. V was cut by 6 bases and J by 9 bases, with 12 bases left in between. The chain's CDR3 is CASREAAFEQFF. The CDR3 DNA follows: TGTGCCAGCAGGGAGGCGGCGTTTGAGCAGTTCTTC.

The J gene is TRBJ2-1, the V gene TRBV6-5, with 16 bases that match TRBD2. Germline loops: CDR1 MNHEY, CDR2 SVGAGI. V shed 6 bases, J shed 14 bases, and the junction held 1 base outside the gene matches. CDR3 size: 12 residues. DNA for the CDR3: TGTGCCAGCAGGGGGACTAGCGGGAGGGAGTTCTTC. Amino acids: CASRGTSGREFF.

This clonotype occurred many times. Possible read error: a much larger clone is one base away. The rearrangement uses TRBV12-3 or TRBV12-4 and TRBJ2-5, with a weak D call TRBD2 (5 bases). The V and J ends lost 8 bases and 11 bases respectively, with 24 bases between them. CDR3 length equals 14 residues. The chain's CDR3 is CASAYASSSNEQYF. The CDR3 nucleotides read TGTGCCAGCGCTTATGCCTCCTCTAGCAATGAGCAGTACTTC.

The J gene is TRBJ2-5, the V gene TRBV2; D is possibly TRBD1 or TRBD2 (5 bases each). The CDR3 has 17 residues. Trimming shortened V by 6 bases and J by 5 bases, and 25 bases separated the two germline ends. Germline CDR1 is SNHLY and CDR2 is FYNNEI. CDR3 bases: TGTGCCAGCAGCGACTTCTTGGGACCTGGGCCTGTCGAGACCCAGTACTTC. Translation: CASSDFLGPGPVETQYF.

CDR3 amino acids: CAWRGWGLAGYTF. In nucleotides, the CDR3 is TGTGCCTGGAGAGGATGGGGGTTGGCGGGCTACACCTTC. This chain links TRBV30 with TRBJ1-2; D is possibly TRBD1 (5 bases). This CDR3 is 13 amino acids long. The V end lost 3 bases, the J end lost 8 bases, and 16 bases lay between the germline ends. The germline CDR1 and CDR2 sequences are GTSNPN and SVGIG (reference sequence).

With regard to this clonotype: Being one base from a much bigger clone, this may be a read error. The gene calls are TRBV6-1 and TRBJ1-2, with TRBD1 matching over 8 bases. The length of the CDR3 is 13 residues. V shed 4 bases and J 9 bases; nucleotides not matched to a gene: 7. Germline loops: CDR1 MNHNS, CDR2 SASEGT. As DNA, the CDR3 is TGTGCCAGCAGTGTGGACAGGGACCGCAGCTACACCTTC. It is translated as CASSVDRDRSYTF.

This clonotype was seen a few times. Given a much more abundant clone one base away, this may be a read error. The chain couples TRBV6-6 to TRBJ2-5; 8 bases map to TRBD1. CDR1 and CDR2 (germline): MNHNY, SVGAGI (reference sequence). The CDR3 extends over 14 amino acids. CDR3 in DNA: TGTGCCACCAGGGGACAGGCGGCACAAGGGACCCAGTACTTC. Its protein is CATRGQAAQGTQYF.

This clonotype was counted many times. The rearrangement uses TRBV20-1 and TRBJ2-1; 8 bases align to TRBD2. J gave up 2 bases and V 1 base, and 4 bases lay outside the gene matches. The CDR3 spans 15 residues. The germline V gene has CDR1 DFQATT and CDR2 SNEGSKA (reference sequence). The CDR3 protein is CSARVGRGAYNEQFF. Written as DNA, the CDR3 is TGCAGTGCTAGAGTCGGGCGGGGGGCCTACAATGAGCAGTTCTTC.

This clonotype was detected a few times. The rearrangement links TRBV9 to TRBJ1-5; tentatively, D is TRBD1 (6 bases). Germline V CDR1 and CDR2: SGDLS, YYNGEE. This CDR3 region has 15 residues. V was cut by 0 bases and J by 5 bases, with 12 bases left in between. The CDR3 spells CASSVGQGTHQPQHF. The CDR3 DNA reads TGTGCCAGCAGCGTAGGGCAGGGGACCCATCAGCCCCAGCATTTT.

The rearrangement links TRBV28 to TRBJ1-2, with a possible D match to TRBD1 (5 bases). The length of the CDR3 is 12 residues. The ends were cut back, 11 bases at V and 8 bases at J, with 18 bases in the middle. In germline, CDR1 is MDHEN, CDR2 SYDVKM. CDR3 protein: CACGDDRAGYTF. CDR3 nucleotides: TGTGCCTGCGGGGATGACAGAGCCGGCTACACCTTC.

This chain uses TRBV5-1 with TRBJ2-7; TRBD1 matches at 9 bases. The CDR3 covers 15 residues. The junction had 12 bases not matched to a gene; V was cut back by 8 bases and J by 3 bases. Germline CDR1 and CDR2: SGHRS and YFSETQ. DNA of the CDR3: TGCGCCAGTAAAGTGACCGGGACAGGGAGCTACGAGCAGTACTTC. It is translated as CASKVTGTGSYEQYF. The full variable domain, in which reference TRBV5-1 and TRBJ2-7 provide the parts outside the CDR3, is KAGVTQTPRYLIKTRGQQVTLSCSPISGHRSVSWYQQTPGQGLQFLFEYFSETQRNKGNFPGRFSGRQFSNSRSEMNVSTLELGDSALYLCASKVTGTGSYEQYFGPGTRLTVT.

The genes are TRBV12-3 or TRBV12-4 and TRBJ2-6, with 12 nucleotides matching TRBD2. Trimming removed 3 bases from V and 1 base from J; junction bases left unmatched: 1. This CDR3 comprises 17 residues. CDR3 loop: CASSLGLAGSGANVLTF. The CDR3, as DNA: TGTGCCAGCAGTTTGGGACTAGCGGGTTCTGGGGCCAACGTCCTGACTTTC.

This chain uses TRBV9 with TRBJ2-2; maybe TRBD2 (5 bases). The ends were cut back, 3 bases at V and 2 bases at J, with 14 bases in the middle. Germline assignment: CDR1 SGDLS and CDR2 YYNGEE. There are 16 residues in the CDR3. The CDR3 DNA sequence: TGTGCCAGCAGCGCCATATCGGGATCTAACACCGGGGAGCTGTTTTTT. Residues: CASSAISGSNTGELFF. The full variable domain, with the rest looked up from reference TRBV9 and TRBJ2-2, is DSGVTQTPKHLITATGQRVTLRCSPRSGDLSVYWYQQSLDQGLQFLIQYYNGEERAKGNILERFSAQQFPDLHSELNLSSLELGDSALYFCASSAISGSNTGELFFGEGSRLTVL.

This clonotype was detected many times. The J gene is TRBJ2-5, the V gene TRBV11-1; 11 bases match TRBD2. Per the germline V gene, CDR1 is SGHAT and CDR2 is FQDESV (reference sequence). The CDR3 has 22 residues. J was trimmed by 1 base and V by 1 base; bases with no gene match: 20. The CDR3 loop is CASSLGIWAAGTSGQIQETQYF. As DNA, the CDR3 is TGTGCCAGCAGCTTAGGTATTTGGGCAGCCGGGACTAGCGGACAGATCCAAGAGACCCAGTACTTC.

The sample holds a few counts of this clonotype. DNA of the CDR3: TGTGCCAGCAGTGAAAGCGTCGGGGGGCGCGCAGATACGCAGTATTTT. Translation: CASSESVGGRADTQYF. The chain uses TRBV25-1 and TRBJ2-3; D may be TRBD2 (7 bases). The CDR3 sequence is 16 residues long. CDR1 MGHDK and CDR2 SYGVNS come from the germline V gene. Trimming took off 2 bases at V and 4 bases at J, with 16 bases between the two ends.